Listed here are 25 T cell receptor beta chains from one sample, sequenced in a study of response to subunit inactivated influenza vaccine. TCRdb passed the RT-PCR reads through MiXCR, listing each CDR3 protein once. The data show about 780,000 distinct CDR3 sequences, about 18% seen once. Sequencing used PBMCs from blood, obtained around 5 days after vaccination. These receptors were obtained from a man aged 45-65 years who received an inactivated influenza vaccine.

Only a few counts were recorded for this clonotype. This sequence joins TRBV29-1 and TRBJ1-2; D might be TRBD1 (6 bases). Germline V gene lookup returns CDR1 SQVTM and CDR2 ANQGSEA. Deletions cut 1 base from V and 8 bases from J, with 14 bases between. This CDR3 contains 13 residues. CDR3: CSVEADYRVGYTF. CDR3 nucleotide sequence: TGCAGCGTTGAAGCGGACTACAGGGTAGGCTACACCTTC.

V usage is TRBV11-2 and J usage is TRBJ2-1; D is possibly TRBD2 (6 bases). The CDR3 contains 12 residues. Deletions cut 5 bases from V and 9 bases from J, with 11 bases between. Per germline, CDR1 SGHAT and CDR2 FQNNGV. In DNA, the CDR3 is TGTGCCAGCAGCGGCGGGGTGGTTGAGCAGTTCTTC. Amino acids: CASSGGVVEQFF. Full variable domain (remainder filled in from reference TRBV11-2 and TRBJ2-1): EAGVAQSPRYKIIEKRQSVAFWCNPISGHATLYWYQQILGQGPKLLIQFQNNGVVDDSQLPKDRFSAERLKGVDSTLKIQPAKLEDSAVYLCASSGGVVEQFFGPGTRLTVL.

This clonotype was recorded a few times. The gene calls are TRBV5-6 and TRBJ2-5, with 14 bases aligning to TRBD2. Trimming removed 2 bases from V and 4 bases from J; junction bases left unmatched: 7. The CDR3 length is 17 residues. Germline V gene lookup returns CDR1 SGHDT and CDR2 YYEEEE. The CDR3 DNA reads TGTGCCAGCAGCTTCCTGACTAGCGGGAGGGCTACAGAGACCCAGTACTTC. Translation gives CASSFLTSGRATETQYF.

The chain recombines TRBV4-3 with TRBJ2-1; TRBD2 matches at 8 bases. With V trimmed by 0 bases and J by 4 bases, 5 bases remained unmatched. The CDR3 runs 16 residues. Per germline, CDR1 LGHNA and CDR2 YSLEER. The CDR3 sequence is CASSQDLSGSYNEQFF. The DNA for the CDR3 is TGCGCCAGCAGCCAAGATCTCAGCGGGAGTTACAATGAGCAGTTCTTC.

Only a few counts were recorded for this clonotype. This rearrangement joins TRBV20-1 to TRBJ2-7; no firm D call. The germline V gene encodes CDR1 DFQATT and CDR2 SNEGSKA (reference sequence). V was cut by 5 bases and J by 4 bases, with 6 bases left in between. The CDR3 extends over 10 amino acids. This chain's CDR3 is CSASEYEQYF. In nucleotides, the CDR3 is TGCAGTGCTTCGGAATACGAGCAGTACTTC.

This clonotype was recorded many times. V is TRBV27 and J is TRBJ2-1, with 15 bases aligning to TRBD2. Germline V lookup: CDR1 MNHEY, CDR2 SMNVEV (reference sequence). The trim removed 6 bases at V and 9 bases at J, leaving 3 bases unmatched. The CDR3 sequence is 14 residues long. For the CDR3, the DNA is TGTGCCAGCAGGGGACTAGCGGGAGGTAGTGAGCAGTTCTTC. It specifies CASRGLAGGSEQFF.

This chain's CDR3 is CASSPRDRENNEQFF. DNA of the CDR3: TGTGCCAGCAGCCCCCGGGACAGGGAGAACAATGAGCAGTTCTTC. The chain recombines TRBV4-2 with TRBJ2-1; 9 bases match TRBD1. The J segment lost 5 bases and the V segment lost 4 bases, leaving 6 bases of the junction unmatched. The CDR3 contains 15 residues. Germline V CDR1 and CDR2: LGHNA, YNFKEQ.

This clonotype was counted between two and nine times. J is TRBJ2-7 and V is TRBV7-9; the match to TRBD1 covers 7 bases. V was clipped by 3 bases and J by 2 bases; unmatched bases: 10. This CDR3 region has 16 residues. CDR1 SEHNR and CDR2 FQNEAQ come from the germline V gene (reference sequence). The CDR3 DNA sequence: TGTGCCAGCAGCTTCCGATCCAGGACAGGAACCTACGAGCAGTACTTC. Protein product: CASSFRSRTGTYEQYF. Variable domain in full (rest from reference TRBV7-9 and TRBJ2-7): DTGVSQNPRHKITKRGQNVTFRCDPISEHNRLYWYRQTLGQGPEFLTYFQNEAQLEKSRLLSDRFSAERPKGSFSTLEIQRTEQGDSAMYLCASSFRSRTGTYEQYFGPGTRLTVT.

This clonotype was detected only a few times. V and J are TRBV5-4 and TRBJ2-5; D gene uncertain. Germline CDR1 reads SGHNT; CDR2 reads YYREEE (reference sequence). The CDR3 is made up of 15 amino acids. Trimming shortened V by 4 bases and J by 5 bases, and 18 bases separated the two germline ends. CDR3 nucleotide sequence: TGTGCCAGCAGCGCGCCGGGCGGCCGTTATGAGACCCAGTACTTC. Its translation: CASSAPGGRYETQYF.

This clonotype has just a few counts. The V and J genes are TRBV5-1 and TRBJ1-3; a weak D match, TRBD1 (5 bases). The CDR3 has 15 residues. Trimming stripped 4 bases from V and 8 bases from J, with 19 bases between. Germline values: CDR1 SGHRS, CDR2 YFSETQ. The CDR3 here is CASSGTGTAGDTIYF. The CDR3 DNA reads TGCGCCAGCAGCGGAACCGGGACTGCTGGTGACACCATATATTTT. The full variable domain, with the rest looked up from reference TRBV5-1 and TRBJ1-3, is KAGVTQTPRYLIKTRGQQVTLSCSPISGHRSVSWYQQTPGQGLQFLFEYFSETQRNKGNFPGRFSGRQFSNSRSEMNVSTLELGDSALYLCASSGTGTAGDTIYFGEGSWLTVV.

This clonotype was counted many times. This chain links TRBV29-1 with TRBJ2-3; 8 bases agree with TRBD2. The germline CDR1 and CDR2 sequences are SQVTM and ANQGSEA. V was clipped by 8 bases and J by 4 bases; unmatched bases: 11. This CDR3 comprises 14 residues. CDR3 residues: CSSLGTRGSDTQYF. CDR3 sequence (DNA): TGCAGCTCCCTCGGGACTAGAGGATCAGATACGCAGTATTTT.

This clonotype was observed many times. This chain joins TRBV12-3 or TRBV12-4 and TRBJ2-7; the match to TRBD2 covers 7 bases. Germline trimming cut 6 bases from V and 6 bases from J; bases unmatched to any gene: 5. There are 12 residues in the CDR3. CDR3 DNA: TGTGCCAGCAGCCCCTCGGGGGGCGAGCAGTACTTC. It yields the protein CASSPSGGEQYF.

The V gene is TRBV4-3, the J gene TRBJ1-4; TRBD1 is a possible D gene (6 bases). V was shortened by 4 bases and J by 7 bases, with 16 bases between the two germline ends. The CDR3 runs to 15 residues. Germline CDR1 is LGHNA and CDR2 is YSLEER. The CDR3 coding sequence is TGCGCCAGCAGCCCAGTCCCGGGACAATCTGAAAAACTGTTTTTT. Translating gives CASSPVPGQSEKLFF.

The chain employs TRBV7-2 and TRBJ1-2, with TRBD1 matching 7 bases. Per germline, CDR1 SGHTA and CDR2 FQGNSA. This CDR3 is built from 15 residues. V shed 3 bases and J 6 bases; nucleotides not matched to a gene: 10. DNA for the CDR3: TGTGCCAGCAGCTTGACCTCCGGACAGGTTCATGGCTACACCTTC. Protein sequence: CASSLTSGQVHGYTF.

This clonotype was seen at least ten times. The gene calls are TRBV27 and TRBJ2-1; D unresolved. V was pared by 5 bases and J by 0 bases, with 14 bases between. The CDR3 has 16 amino acids. The germline V gene has CDR1 MNHEY and CDR2 SMNVEV (reference sequence). The CDR3 region is CASSPYDPASYNEQFF. The CDR3 bases are TGTGCCAGCAGTCCGTACGACCCGGCCTCCTACAATGAGCAGTTCTTC.

The chain links TRBV7-2 to TRBJ1-2; TRBD1 aligns across 10 bases. The CDR3 runs to 17 residues. CDR1 is SGHTA and CDR2 is FQGNSA in the germline V gene. J lost 8 bases, V lost 5 bases, and 17 bases had no gene match. The CDR3 region is CASSTHGYRQGAGGYTF. CDR3 coding DNA: TGTGCCAGCAGCACCCATGGGTATCGACAGGGGGCTGGGGGCTACACCTTC.

The CDR3 sequence is CSAPASHNQPQHF. The CDR3 nucleotides read TGCAGTGCGCCGGCCTCCCACAATCAGCCCCAGCATTTT. J is TRBJ1-5 and V is TRBV20-1, with D unclear. In germline, CDR1 is DFQATT, CDR2 SNEGSKA (reference sequence). V dropped 6 bases and J dropped 3 bases, with 12 bases sitting between them. The CDR3 covers 13 residues.

This chain joins TRBV6-1 and TRBJ2-3, with 9 bases that match TRBD1. V lost 6 bases to trimming and J lost 3 bases; unmatched junction nucleotides: 7. Germline CDR1 MNHNS, CDR2 SASEGT. The CDR3 length is 15 residues. In nucleotides, the CDR3 is TGTGCCAGCAGGTGGGGACAGGGAGGGACAGATACGCAGTATTTT. Amino acid sequence: CASRWGQGGTDTQYF.

In this sample, this clonotype turned up many times. V gene TRBV4-1 combines with J gene TRBJ1-2; 8 bases map to TRBD1. V dropped 0 bases and J dropped 4; count of bases not matched to a gene: 7. There are 16 residues in the CDR3. Germline assignment: CDR1 MGHRA and CDR2 YSYEKL. The CDR3 DNA reads as TGCGCCAGCAGCCAAGATGCCTCAGGGGGCGGCTATGGCTACACCTTC. This translates into CASSQDASGGGYGYTF.

A few counts support this clonotype. The chain uses TRBV7-2 and TRBJ2-5; possible D gene TRBD2, 7 bases. There are 15 residues in the CDR3. V was clipped by 4 bases and J by 2 bases, with 14 bases between them. Germline CDR1 and CDR2: SGHTA and FQGNSA. This CDR3 is CASSSGGPAQETQYF. CDR3 coding DNA: TGTGCCAGCAGCTCCGGGGGGCCAGCTCAAGAGACCCAGTACTTC.

About this clonotype: Lacking the conserved final phenylalanine or tryptophan, this CDR3 likely reflects a read error. V and J are TRBV12-3 or TRBV12-4 and TRBJ2-3; 10 nucleotides line up with TRBD2. This CDR3 contains 16 residues. J gave up 4 bases and V 3 bases, and 7 bases lay outside the gene matches. The CDR3 sequence: CASSFTSGTRADTQYL. CDR3 nucleotides: TGTGCCAGCAGTTTCACTAGCGGGACGAGGGCAGATACGCAGTATTTA.

This clonotype was seen only a few times. The V gene is TRBV7-2, the J gene TRBJ2-7; D not certain. Trimming pared 5 bases from V and 4 bases from J, leaving 9 bases between. CDR1 is SGHTA and CDR2 is FQGNSA in the germline V gene. This CDR3 comprises 12 residues. As DNA, the CDR3 is TGTGCCAGCAGCGTGGGATTATACGAGCAGTACTTC. Its protein is CASSVGLYEQYF.

The chain recombines TRBV3-1 with TRBJ2-7; D gene ambiguous. This CDR3 comprises 14 residues. CDR1 and CDR2 from the germline V gene are LGHDT and YNNKEL (reference sequence). Trimming took off 0 bases at V and 2 bases at J, with 8 bases between the two ends. In DNA form, the CDR3 reads TGTGCCAGCAGCCAAGAGCCGGTCGCCTACGAGCAGTACTTC. This codes for CASSQEPVAYEQYF.

The CDR3 sequence is CASSESWTGTAFF. CDR3 bases: TGCGCCAGCAGTGAGTCCTGGACAGGAACAGCTTTCTTT. V and J are TRBV10-1 and TRBJ1-1, with 7 bases matching TRBD1. CDR3 length equals 13 residues. CDR1 and CDR2 from the germline V gene are WNHNN and SYGVQD (reference sequence). V dropped 0 bases and J dropped 10; count of bases not matched to a gene: 5.

A few counts support this clonotype. This chain connects TRBV4-1 to TRBJ2-7; D possibly uses TRBD1 or TRBD2 (6 bases each). V shed 4 bases and J shed 2 bases, with 18 bases lying between them. The CDR3 length is 16 residues. From germline, CDR1 is MGHRA and CDR2 YSYEKL. The CDR3 reads CASSRGAGRTPYEQYF. The CDR3 region has the DNA TGCGCCAGCAGCCGGGGGGCGGGTAGGACGCCCTACGAGCAGTACTTC.